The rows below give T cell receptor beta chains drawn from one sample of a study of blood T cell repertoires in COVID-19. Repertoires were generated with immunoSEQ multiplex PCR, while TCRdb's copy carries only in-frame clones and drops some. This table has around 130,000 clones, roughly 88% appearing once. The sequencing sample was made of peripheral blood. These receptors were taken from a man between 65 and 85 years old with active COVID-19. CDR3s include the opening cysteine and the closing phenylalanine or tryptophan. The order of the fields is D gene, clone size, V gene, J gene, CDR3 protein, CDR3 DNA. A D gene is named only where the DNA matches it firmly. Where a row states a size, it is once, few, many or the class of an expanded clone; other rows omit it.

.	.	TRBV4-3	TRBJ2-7	CASSQDGTRSSYEQYF	TGCGCCAGCAGCCAAGACGGGACAAGGAGCTCCTACGAGCAGTACTTC
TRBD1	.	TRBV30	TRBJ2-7	CALTGTVLYEQYF	TGTGCCTTGACCGGGACAGTTCTCTACGAGCAGTACTTC
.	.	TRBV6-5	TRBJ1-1	CASGRGGRGTEAFF	TGTGCCAGCGGGCGGGGAGGGCGAGGGACTGAAGCTTTCTTT
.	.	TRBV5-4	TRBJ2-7	CASSPLGGLYEQYF	TGTGCCAGCAGCCCCCTCGGCGGGCTCTACGAGCAGTACTTC
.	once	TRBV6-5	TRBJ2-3	CASSYSGSGTDTQYF	TGTGCCAGCAGTTACTCGGGTAGCGGCACAGATACGCAGTATTTT
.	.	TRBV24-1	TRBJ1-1	CATRLQPNTEAFF	TGTGCCACCCGATTACAGCCGAACACTGAAGCTTTCTTT
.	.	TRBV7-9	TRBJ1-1	CASSLNQNTEAFF	TGTGCCAGCAGCTTAAATCAGAACACTGAAGCTTTCTTT
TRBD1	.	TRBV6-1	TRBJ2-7	CASSEAGTATYEQYF	TGTGCCAGCAGTGAAGCAGGGACAGCCACCTACGAGCAGTACTTC
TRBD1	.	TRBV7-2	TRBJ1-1	CASSRRDRVVAFF	TGTGCCAGCAGCCGTCGGGACAGGGTAGTAGCTTTCTTT
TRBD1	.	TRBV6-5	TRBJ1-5	CASSRDRAGQPQHF	TGTGCCAGCAGCCGCGACAGGGCGGGTCAGCCCCAGCATTTT
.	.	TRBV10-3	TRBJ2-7	CAISQAYEQYF	TGTGCCATCAGTCAGGCCTACGAGCAGTACTTC
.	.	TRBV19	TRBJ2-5	CASSRGGGREETQYF	TGTGCCAGTAGTAGAGGGGGGGGGAGAGAGGAGACCCAGTACTTC
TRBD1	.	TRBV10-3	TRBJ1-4	CAISERTGGLEKLFF	TGTGCCATCAGTGAGAGGACAGGGGGTCTCGAAAAACTGTTTTTT
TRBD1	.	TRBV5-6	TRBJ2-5	CASSLNRGRETQYF	TGTGCCAGCAGCTTAAACAGGGGCAGGGAGACCCAGTACTTC
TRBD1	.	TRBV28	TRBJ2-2	CALRQGKGVTGELFF	TGTGCCCTTCGACAGGGGAAGGGAGTTACCGGGGAGCTGTTTTTT
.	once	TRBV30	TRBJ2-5	CAWLRGGMRVETQYF	TGTGCCTGGCTAAGGGGCGGGATGAGAGTCGAGACCCAGTACTTC
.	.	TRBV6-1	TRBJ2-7	CASSEKWEYEQYF	TGTGCCAGCAGTGAAAAGTGGGAGTACGAGCAGTACTTC
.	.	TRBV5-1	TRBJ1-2	CASSPGGRIDYGYTF	TGCGCCAGCAGCCCGGGGGGACGGATCGACTATGGCTACACCTTC
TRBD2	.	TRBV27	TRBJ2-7	CASSLGLASYEQYF	TGTGCCAGCAGTTTGGGACTAGCCTCCTACGAGCAGTACTTC
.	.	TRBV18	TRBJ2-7	CASSPQRPKGVVEQYF	TGTGCCAGCTCACCCCAGAGGCCTAAAGGTGTTGTCGAGCAGTACTTC
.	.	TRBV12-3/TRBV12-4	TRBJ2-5	CASSERSRETQYF	TGTGCCAGCAGTGAGAGATCTCGAGAGACCCAGTACTTC
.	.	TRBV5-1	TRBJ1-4	CASSPQGPNEKLFF	TGCGCCAGCAGCCCTCAGGGTCCTAATGAAAAACTGTTTTTT
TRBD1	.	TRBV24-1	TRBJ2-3	CATSQTGGADTQYF	TGTGCCACCAGTCAGACAGGGGGAGCGGATACGCAGTATTTT
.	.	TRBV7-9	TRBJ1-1	CASREGAEAFF	TGTGCCAGCAGGGAGGGAGCTGAAGCTTTCTTT
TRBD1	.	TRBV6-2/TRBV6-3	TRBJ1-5	CASSDRVNQPQHF	TGTGCCAGCAGTGACAGGGTCAATCAGCCCCAGCATTTT
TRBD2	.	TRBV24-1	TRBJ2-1	CATSDPLAGGNNEQFF	TGTGCCACCAGTGACCCATTAGCGGGAGGAAACAATGAGCAGTTCTTC
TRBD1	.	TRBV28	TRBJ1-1	CASSDGTGENTEAFF	TGTGCCAGCAGTGACGGGACAGGGGAGAACACTGAAGCTTTCTTT
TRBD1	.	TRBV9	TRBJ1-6	CASSTRQGGSPLHF	TGTGCCAGCAGCACCCGACAGGGAGGATCACCCCTCCACTTT
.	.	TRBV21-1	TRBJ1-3	CASNTGNTIYF	TGTGCCAGCAATACTGGAAACACCATATATTTT
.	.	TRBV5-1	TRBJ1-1	CASSLEGGLTEAFF	TGCGCCAGCAGCTTGGAGGGAGGGTTGACTGAAGCTTTCTTT
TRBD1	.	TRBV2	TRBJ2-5	CASSAGQGAWETQYF	TGTGCCAGCAGTGCGGGTCAGGGGGCTTGGGAGACCCAGTACTTC
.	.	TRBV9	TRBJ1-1	CASSVAPGRNTEAFF	TGTGCCAGCAGCGTAGCTCCGGGGAGGAACACTGAAGCTTTCTTT
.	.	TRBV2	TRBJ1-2	CASSSDSDYNYGYTF	TGTGCCAGCAGTTCGGACAGTGACTATAACTATGGCTACACCTTC
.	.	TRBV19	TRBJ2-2	CASSTPGGRTGELFF	TGTGCCAGTAGCACCCCCGGGGGGCGCACCGGGGAGCTGTTTTTT
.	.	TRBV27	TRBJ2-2	CASTSGGRGTGELFF	TGTGCCAGCACCTCCGGGGGTAGAGGGACCGGGGAGCTGTTTTTT
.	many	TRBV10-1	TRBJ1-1	CASSESESLPAFF	TGCGCCAGCAGTGAGTCGGAGTCCCTCCCAGCTTTCTTT
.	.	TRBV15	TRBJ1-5	CATSRDGLGGQPQHF	TGTGCCACCAGCAGAGATGGGCTTGGGGGGCAGCCCCAGCATTTT
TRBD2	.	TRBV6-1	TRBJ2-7	CASSEALAGAYEQYF	TGTGCCAGCAGTGAAGCGCTAGCGGGAGCCTACGAGCAGTACTTC
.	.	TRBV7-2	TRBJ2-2	CASRKGATVNTGELFF	TGTGCCAGCAGGAAAGGTGCGACAGTAAACACCGGGGAGCTGTTTTTT
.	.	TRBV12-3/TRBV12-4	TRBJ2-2	CASNQGFTGELFF	TGTGCCAGCAACCAGGGGTTTACCGGGGAGCTGTTTTTT
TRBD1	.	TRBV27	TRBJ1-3	CASSPSGGGNTIYF	TGTGCCAGCAGTCCCTCAGGGGGCGGAAACACCATATATTTT
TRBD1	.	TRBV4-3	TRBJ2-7	CASSQETGKHYEQYF	TGCGCCAGCAGCCAAGAGACAGGGAAGCACTACGAGCAGTACTTC
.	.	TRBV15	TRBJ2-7	CATSRDRSAYEQYF	TGTGCCACCAGCAGAGACAGGTCGGCTTACGAGCAGTACTTC
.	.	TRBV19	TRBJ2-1	CASSPYSYNEQFF	TGTGCCAGTAGTCCGTACAGTTACAATGAGCAGTTCTTC
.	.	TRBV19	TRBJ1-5	CASSPLDRLNQPQHF	TGTGCCAGTAGTCCCCTGGACAGACTAAATCAGCCCCAGCATTTT
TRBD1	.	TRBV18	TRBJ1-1	CASSPLDRSNTEAFF	TGTGCCAGCTCACCACTGGACAGGTCGAACACTGAAGCTTTCTTT
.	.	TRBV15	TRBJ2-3	CATSRGGASKGRDTQYF	TGTGCCACCAGCAGAGGGGGAGCAAGCAAGGGTCGGGATACGCAGTATTTT
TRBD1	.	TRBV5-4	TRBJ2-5	CASSRDSLETQYF	TGTGCCAGCAGCCGGGACAGCCTAGAGACCCAGTACTTC
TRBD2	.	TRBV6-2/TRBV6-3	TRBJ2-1	CASSYIIGAREKGSEQFF	TGTGCCAGCAGTTATATCATAGGTGCGCGGGAGAAGGGCAGTGAGCAGTTCTTC
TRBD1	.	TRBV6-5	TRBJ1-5	CASKGTGGNQPQHF	TGTGCCAGCAAGGGGACAGGGGGCAATCAGCCCCAGCATTTT
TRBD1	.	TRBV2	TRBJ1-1	CASSAGTANTEAFF	TGTGCCAGCAGCGCCGGGACAGCGAACACTGAAGCTTTCTTT
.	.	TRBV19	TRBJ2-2	CASSSHWTPANTGELFF	TGTGCCAGTAGTTCACATTGGACTCCCGCGAACACCGGGGAGCTGTTTTTT
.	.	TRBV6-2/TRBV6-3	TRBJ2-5	CASSWRDLRETQYF	TGTGCCAGCAGTTGGCGGGACCTCCGGGAGACCCAGTACTTC